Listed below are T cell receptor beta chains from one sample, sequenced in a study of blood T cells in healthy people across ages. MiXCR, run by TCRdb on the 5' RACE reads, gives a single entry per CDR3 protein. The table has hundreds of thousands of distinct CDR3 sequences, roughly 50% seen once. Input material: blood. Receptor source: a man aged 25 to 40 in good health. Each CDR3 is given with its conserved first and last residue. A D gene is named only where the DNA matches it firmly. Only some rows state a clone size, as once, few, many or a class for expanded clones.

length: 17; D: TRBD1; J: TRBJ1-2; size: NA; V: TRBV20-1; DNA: TGCAGTGCCTCCGCCCCCGGGACAGGGGGCTTCGGGGATGGCTACACCTTC; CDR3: CSASAPGTGGFGDGYTF
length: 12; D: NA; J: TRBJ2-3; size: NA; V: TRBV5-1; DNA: TGCGCCAGCACCCTGGAGGGGGGTACGCAGTATTTT; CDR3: CASTLEGGTQYF
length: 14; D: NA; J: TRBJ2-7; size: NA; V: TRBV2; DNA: TGTGCCAGCAGGGGTACAGAGTATACCTACGAGCAGTACTTC; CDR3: CASRGTEYTYEQYF
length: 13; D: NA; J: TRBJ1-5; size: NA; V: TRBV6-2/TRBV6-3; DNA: TGTGCCAGCAGTTTGGGAGCCATCAGGCCCCAGCATTTT; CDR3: CASSLGAIRPQHF
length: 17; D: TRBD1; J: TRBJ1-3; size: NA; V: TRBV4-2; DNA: TGTGCCAGCAGCTCAGAGGGGACAGTGATGGCTGGAAACACCATATATTTT; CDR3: CASSSEGTVMAGNTIYF
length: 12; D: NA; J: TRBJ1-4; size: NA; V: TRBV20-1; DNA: TGCAGTGTGGACAGCGCTAATGAAAAACTGTTTTTT; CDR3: CSVDSANEKLFF
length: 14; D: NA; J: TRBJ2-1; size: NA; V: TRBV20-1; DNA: TGCAGTGCTAGCAGGGTAGGGGACTACAATGAGCAGTTCTTC; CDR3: CSASRVGDYNEQFF
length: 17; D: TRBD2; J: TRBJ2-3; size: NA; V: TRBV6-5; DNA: TGTGCCAGCAGTTACTCGATTGCGGGGGGGGGCAGGGATACGCAGTATTTT; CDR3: CASSYSIAGGGRDTQYF
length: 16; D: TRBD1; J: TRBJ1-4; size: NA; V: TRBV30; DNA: TGTGCCTGGAGTTTACCAGGGGGTGTAACTAATGAAAAACTGTTTTTT; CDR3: CAWSLPGGVTNEKLFF
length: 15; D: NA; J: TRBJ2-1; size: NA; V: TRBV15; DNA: TGTGCCACCAGCCGAAACCGGGACCCAGGGAATGAGCAGTTCTTC; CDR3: CATSRNRDPGNEQFF
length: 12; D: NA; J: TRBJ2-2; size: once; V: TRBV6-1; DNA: TGTGCCAGGGTGCCCCTCACCGGGGAGCTGTTTTTT; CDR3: CARVPLTGELFF
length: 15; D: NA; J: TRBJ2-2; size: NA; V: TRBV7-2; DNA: TGTGCCAGCCGCTGGACAGCCTCGAACACCGGGGAGCTGTTTTTT; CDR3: CASRWTASNTGELFF